This passage covers 9 T cell receptor beta chains from one sample sequenced in a study of T-cell memory formation after mild COVID-19. In TCRdb, the 5' RACE reads were re-called with MiXCR into one record per CDR3 protein. This sample has approximately 560,000 distinct CDR3 sequences, with 17% found just once. Sequenced sample: PBMCs or a T cell subset sorted from them (not recorded which). The receptors were sampled from an adult woman who had mild COVID-19 (a few samples of this study predate the infection). Cell type and time point are not known.

This clonotype turned up a few times. This sequence joins TRBV3-1 and TRBJ2-5; D remains ambiguous. V lost 0 bases and J 1 base, leaving 12 bases between the germline ends. Germline CDR1 LGHDT, CDR2 YNNKEL (reference sequence). This CDR3 has 16 residues. The CDR3 sequence: CASSQDPLQAQETQYF. The DNA of the CDR3 is TGTGCCAGCAGCCAAGATCCCTTGCAGGCCCAAGAGACCCAGTACTTC.

Only a few counts were recorded for this clonotype. The chain employs TRBV11-2 and TRBJ2-1; no clear D. The CDR3 contains 14 residues. From germline, CDR1 is SGHAT and CDR2 FQNNGV. The V gene lost 1 base and the J gene lost 10 bases, with 14 bases spanning the gap. The CDR3 region is CASSLGSLLREQFF. The CDR3 nucleotides are TGTGCCAGCAGCTTAGGCTCTCTACTACGGGAGCAGTTCTTC.

V gene TRBV5-1 combines with J gene TRBJ2-7; 7 bases line up with TRBD2. There are 15 residues in the CDR3. V shed 0 bases, J shed 5 bases, and the junction held 8 bases outside the gene matches. Germline assignment: CDR1 SGHRS and CDR2 YFSETQ. This CDR3 is CASSLVAGAMDEQYF. CDR3 DNA sequence: TGCGCCAGCAGCTTGGTGGCGGGAGCTATGGACGAGCAGTACTTC.

The chain employs TRBV19 and TRBJ1-2; TRBD1 is a possible D gene (5 bases). Germline CDR1 is LNHDA and CDR2 is SQIVND (reference sequence). This CDR3 region has 18 residues. Deletions cut 4 bases from V and 0 bases from J, with 21 bases between. In nucleotides, the CDR3 is TGTGCCAGTAGTAGCCCTCTTGGGACGGATGCTACTAACTATGGCTACACCTTC. It yields the protein CASSSPLGTDATNYGYTF.

The gene calls are TRBV7-2 and TRBJ2-1, with TRBD1 matching over 8 bases. In germline, CDR1 is SGHTA, CDR2 FQGNSA. This CDR3 comprises 15 residues. V lost 4 bases, J lost 4 bases, and 6 bases stayed unmatched. This CDR3 reads CASSSDRVAYNEQFF. CDR3 bases: TGTGCCAGCAGCTCGGACAGGGTGGCGTACAATGAGCAGTTCTTC.

The chain has TRBV6-2 or TRBV6-3 and TRBJ2-1, with TRBD2 identical over 10 bases. The CDR3 totals 16 residues. Germline CDR1 MNHEY, CDR2 SVGEGT. The junction had 9 bases not matched to a gene; V was cut back by 6 bases and J by 4 bases. The CDR3 loop is CASRPLLAGTYNEQFF. The CDR3 DNA reads as TGTGCCAGCAGACCCCTACTAGCGGGGACATACAATGAGCAGTTCTTC.

The chain uses TRBV24-1 and TRBJ1-1, with D perhaps matching TRBD1 (5 bases). V lost 6 bases, J lost 5 bases, and 12 bases lay in between. This CDR3 comprises 13 residues. CDR1 is KGHDR and CDR2 is SFDVKD in the germline V gene. The DNA for the CDR3 is TGTGCCACCAGTAGGGACGGAGGGACTGAAGCTTTCTTT. Its protein is CATSRDGGTEAFF.

There are a few counts of this clonotype. This chain connects TRBV7-9 to TRBJ2-3, with D uncertain. V shed 5 bases and J shed 5 bases, with 2 bases lying between them. CDR1 is SEHNR and CDR2 is FQNEAQ in the germline V gene (reference sequence). The CDR3 loop spans 10 amino acids. Written as DNA, the CDR3 is TGTGCCAGCAGCCAAGATACGCAGTATTTT. This encodes CASSQDTQYF.

The genes are TRBV7-4 and TRBJ2-4; a weak D match, TRBD2 (5 bases). Germline V gene data show CDR1 as SGHVT and CDR2 as SQSDAQ. V was cut by 6 bases and J by 11 bases, with 14 bases left in between. The CDR3 is 12 residues long. The CDR3 DNA reads TGTGCCAGCAGTCAAGGTTGGGAGCTTCAGTACTTC. Its protein is CASSQGWELQYF.